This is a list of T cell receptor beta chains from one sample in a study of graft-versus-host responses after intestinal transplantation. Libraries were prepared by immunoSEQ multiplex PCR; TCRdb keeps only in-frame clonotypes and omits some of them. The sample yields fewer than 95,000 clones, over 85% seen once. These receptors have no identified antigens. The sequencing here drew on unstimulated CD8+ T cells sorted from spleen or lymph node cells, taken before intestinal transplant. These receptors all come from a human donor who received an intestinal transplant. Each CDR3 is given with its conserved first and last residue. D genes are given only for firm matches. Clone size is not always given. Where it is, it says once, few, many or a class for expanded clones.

CDR3aa: CASSQGTGANEKLFF
CDR3nt: TGCGCCAGCAGCCAAGGGACAGGGGCCAATGAAAAACTGTTTTTT
v_gene: TRBV4-3
d_gene: TRBD1
j_gene: TRBJ1-4
abundance: .

CDR3aa: CASQDISYEQYF
CDR3nt: TGTGCCAGCCAGGACATCTCCTACGAGCAGTACTTC
v_gene: TRBV7-2
d_gene: .
j_gene: TRBJ2-7
abundance: .

CDR3aa: CASSLPTSGRSYEQYF
CDR3nt: TGTGCCAGCAGTTTACCAACTAGCGGGCGCTCCTACGAGCAGTACTTC
v_gene: TRBV28
d_gene: TRBD2
j_gene: TRBJ2-7
abundance: once

CDR3aa: CASSSRLGYNSPLHF
CDR3nt: TGTGCCAGCAGTTCTAGATTGGGTTATAATTCACCCCTCCACTTT
v_gene: TRBV27
d_gene: .
j_gene: TRBJ1-6
abundance: once

CDR3aa: CASRKSLPGTSGANEQFF
CDR3nt: TGTGCCAGTAGGAAGAGTTTACCCGGGACTAGCGGGGCGAATGAGCAGTTCTTC
v_gene: TRBV19
d_gene: TRBD2
j_gene: TRBJ2-1
abundance: .

CDR3aa: CASSMTGEETQYF
CDR3nt: TGTGCCAGCAGCATGACAGGGGAAGAGACCCAGTACTTC
v_gene: TRBV7-9
d_gene: TRBD1
j_gene: TRBJ2-5
abundance: .

CDR3aa: CASSWAVAGPLPQETQYF
CDR3nt: TGTGCCAGCAGCTGGGCGGTAGCGGGGCCGCTACCCCAAGAGACCCAGTACTTC
v_gene: TRBV5-1
d_gene: TRBD2
j_gene: TRBJ2-5
abundance: .

CDR3aa: CAGTGLPRGYTF
CDR3nt: TGTGCCGGGACAGGCCTCCCTCGGGGCTACACCTTC
v_gene: TRBV30
d_gene: TRBD1
j_gene: TRBJ1-2
abundance: .

CDR3aa: CASSLELNNSPLHF
CDR3nt: TGTGCCAGCAGCCTCGAACTCAATAATTCACCCCTCCACTTT
v_gene: TRBV7-3
d_gene: .
j_gene: TRBJ1-6
abundance: .

CDR3aa: CASGDEYEQYF
CDR3nt: TGTGCCAGCGGTGACGAGTACGAGCAGTACTTC
v_gene: TRBV6-4
d_gene: .
j_gene: TRBJ2-7
abundance: .

CDR3aa: CAWSSRVVTLRSYNEQFF
CDR3nt: TGTGCCTGGAGTTCCCGGGTTGTTACCCTACGCTCCTACAATGAGCAGTTCTTC
v_gene: TRBV30
d_gene: .
j_gene: TRBJ2-1
abundance: .

CDR3aa: CASSAYIAGEGQFF
CDR3nt: TGTGCCAGCAGTGCCTACATAGCGGGGGAAGGTCAGTTCTTC
v_gene: TRBV28
d_gene: TRBD2
j_gene: TRBJ2-1
abundance: .

CDR3aa: CASSLLVRGFYGYTF
CDR3nt: TGCGCCAGCAGCTTGTTAGTCAGGGGCTTTTATGGCTACACCTTC
v_gene: TRBV5-1
d_gene: .
j_gene: TRBJ1-2
abundance: .

CDR3aa: CSVVLGRGYGYTF
CDR3nt: TGCAGCGTTGTGTTAGGGCGGGGCTATGGCTACACCTTC
v_gene: TRBV29-1
d_gene: .
j_gene: TRBJ1-2
abundance: .

CDR3aa: CASSGSRVYYGYTF
CDR3nt: TGTGCCAGCAGCGGAAGCAGGGTGTACTATGGCTACACCTTC
v_gene: TRBV5-8
d_gene: .
j_gene: TRBJ1-2
abundance: .

CDR3aa: CASSDRPGGFGGEQFF
CDR3nt: TGTGCCAGCAGTGACCGGCCGGGAGGGTTTGGAGGTGAGCAGTTCTTC
v_gene: TRBV6-4
d_gene: TRBD2
j_gene: TRBJ2-1
abundance: .

CDR3aa: CASKYEGAGELFF
CDR3nt: TGTGCCAGCAAGTACGAGGGGGCCGGGGAGCTGTTTTTT
v_gene: TRBV7-3
d_gene: .
j_gene: TRBJ2-2
abundance: .

CDR3aa: CASSQLRGGWDEQFF
CDR3nt: TGCGCCAGCTCCCAATTGAGAGGGGGCTGGGATGAGCAGTTCTTC
v_gene: TRBV10-1
d_gene: TRBD1
j_gene: TRBJ2-1
abundance: .

CDR3aa: CASSIQGGQPQHF
CDR3nt: TGTGCCAGTAGTATACAGGGAGGACAGCCCCAGCATTTT
v_gene: TRBV19
d_gene: .
j_gene: TRBJ1-5
abundance: .

CDR3aa: CASSSTTSGGASETQYF
CDR3nt: TGTGCCAGCAGCTCTACAACTAGCGGGGGGGCGTCGGAGACCCAGTACTTC
v_gene: TRBV13
d_gene: TRBD2
j_gene: TRBJ2-5
abundance: .

CDR3aa: CASSYGLREETQYF
CDR3nt: TGTGCCAGCAGTTACGGGTTGAGGGAAGAGACCCAGTACTTC
v_gene: TRBV6-9
d_gene: .
j_gene: TRBJ2-5
abundance: .

CDR3aa: CASSLDGANEQFF
CDR3nt: TGTGCCAGCAGCTTAGATGGGGCGAATGAGCAGTTCTTC
v_gene: TRBV11-2
d_gene: .
j_gene: TRBJ2-1
abundance: .

CDR3aa: CASSFFRSSYNEQFF
CDR3nt: TGTGCCAGCAGTTTTTTTAGGAGCTCCTACAATGAGCAGTTCTTC
v_gene: TRBV27
d_gene: .
j_gene: TRBJ2-1
abundance: once

CDR3aa: CASSQDGPWGATNEKLFF
CDR3nt: TGCGCCAGCAGCCAAGATGGGCCCTGGGGAGCAACTAATGAAAAACTGTTTTTT
v_gene: TRBV4-3
d_gene: .
j_gene: TRBJ1-4
abundance: .

CDR3aa: CASSINLQAPHGYTF
CDR3nt: TGTGCCAGTAGTATTAATCTCCAGGCACCACATGGCTACACCTTC
v_gene: TRBV19
d_gene: .
j_gene: TRBJ1-2
abundance: .